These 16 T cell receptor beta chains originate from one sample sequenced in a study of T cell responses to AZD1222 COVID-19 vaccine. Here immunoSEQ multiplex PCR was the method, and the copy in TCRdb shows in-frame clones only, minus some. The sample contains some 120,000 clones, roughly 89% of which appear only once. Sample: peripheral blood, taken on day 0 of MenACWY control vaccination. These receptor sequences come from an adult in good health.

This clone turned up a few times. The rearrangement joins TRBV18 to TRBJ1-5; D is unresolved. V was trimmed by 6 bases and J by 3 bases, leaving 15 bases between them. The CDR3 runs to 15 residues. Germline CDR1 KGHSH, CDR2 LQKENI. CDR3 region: CASSLRADLNQPQHF. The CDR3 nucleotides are TGTGCCAGCTCTCTGAGGGCGGACCTCAATCAGCCCCAGCATTTT. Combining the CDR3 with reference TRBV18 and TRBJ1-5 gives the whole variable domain NAGVMQNPRHLVRRRGQEARLRCSPMKGHSHVYWYRQLPEEGLKFMVYLQKENIIDESGMPKERFSAEFPKEGPSILRIQQVVRGDSAAYFCASSLRADLNQPQHFGDGTRLSIL.

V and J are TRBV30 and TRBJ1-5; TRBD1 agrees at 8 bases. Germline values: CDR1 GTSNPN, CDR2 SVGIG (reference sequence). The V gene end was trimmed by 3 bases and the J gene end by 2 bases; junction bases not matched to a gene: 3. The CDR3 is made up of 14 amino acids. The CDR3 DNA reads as TGTGCCTGGAGGCAGACAGGGGGCAATCAGCCCCAGCATTTT. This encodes CAWRQTGGNQPQHF.

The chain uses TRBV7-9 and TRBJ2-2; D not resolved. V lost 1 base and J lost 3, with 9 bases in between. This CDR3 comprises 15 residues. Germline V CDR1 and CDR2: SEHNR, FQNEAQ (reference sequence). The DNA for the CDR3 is TGTGCCAGCAGCTTAGGGCGGAGCGACACCGGGGAGCTGTTTTTT. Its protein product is CASSLGRSDTGELFF.

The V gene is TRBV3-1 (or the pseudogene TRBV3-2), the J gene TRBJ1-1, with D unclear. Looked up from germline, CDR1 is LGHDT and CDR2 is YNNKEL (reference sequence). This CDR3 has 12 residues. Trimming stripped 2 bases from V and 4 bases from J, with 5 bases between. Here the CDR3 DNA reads TGTGCCAGCAGCCAAAGGACCACTGAAGCTTTCTTT. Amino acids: CASSQRTTEAFF.

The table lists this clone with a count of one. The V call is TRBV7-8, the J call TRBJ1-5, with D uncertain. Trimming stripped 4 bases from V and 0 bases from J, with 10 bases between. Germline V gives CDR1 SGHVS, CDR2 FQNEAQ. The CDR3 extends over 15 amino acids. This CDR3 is CASSSEPFSNQPQHF. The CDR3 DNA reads TGTGCCAGCAGCTCAGAGCCCTTTAGCAATCAGCCCCAGCATTTT.

The chain's CDR3 is CAWSGGLYYGYTF. CDR3 nucleotides: TGTGCCTGGAGCGGCGGGTTGTACTATGGCTACACCTTC. This rearrangement joins TRBV30 to TRBJ1-2; D is undetermined. Germline values: CDR1 GTSNPN, CDR2 SVGIG (reference sequence). The V gene lost 3 bases and the J gene lost 3 bases, with 11 bases spanning the gap. The CDR3 has 13 amino acids. Combining the CDR3 with reference TRBV30 and TRBJ1-2 gives the whole variable domain SQTIHQWPATLVQPVGSPLSLECTVEGTSNPNLYWYRQAAGRGLQLLFYSVGIGQISSEVPQNLSASRPQDRQFILSSKKLLLSDSGFYLCAWSGGLYYGYTFGSGTRLTVV.

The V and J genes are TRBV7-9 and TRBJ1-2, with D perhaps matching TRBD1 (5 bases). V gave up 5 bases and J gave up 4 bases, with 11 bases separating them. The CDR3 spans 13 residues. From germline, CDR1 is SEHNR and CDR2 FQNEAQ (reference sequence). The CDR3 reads CASSQGHLYGYTF. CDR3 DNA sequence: TGTGCCAGCAGCCAAGGACACCTCTATGGCTACACCTTC.

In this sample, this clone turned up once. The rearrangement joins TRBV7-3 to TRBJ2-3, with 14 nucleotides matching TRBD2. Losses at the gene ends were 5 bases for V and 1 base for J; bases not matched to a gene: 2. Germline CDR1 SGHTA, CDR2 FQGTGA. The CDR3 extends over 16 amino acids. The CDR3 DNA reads TGTGCCAGCAGCACGGGACTAGCGGGGGGCACAGATACGCAGTATTTT. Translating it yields CASSTGLAGGTDTQYF.

The CDR3 spells CASSPAGTSEQYF. CDR3 in DNA: TGCGCCAGCAGCCCAGCCGGGACGTCTGAGCAGTACTTC. This rearrangement joins TRBV4-1 to TRBJ2-7; D possibly uses TRBD1 or TRBD2 (5 bases each). CDR1 and CDR2 (germline): MGHRA, YSYEKL. V lost 4 bases and J lost 7, with 14 bases in between. There are 13 residues in the CDR3.

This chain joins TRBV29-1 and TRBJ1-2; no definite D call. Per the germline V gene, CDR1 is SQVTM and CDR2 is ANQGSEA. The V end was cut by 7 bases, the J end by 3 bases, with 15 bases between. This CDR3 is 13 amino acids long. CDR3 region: CSAGRSRDYGYTF. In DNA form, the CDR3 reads TGCAGCGCCGGAAGATCACGCGACTATGGCTACACCTTC.

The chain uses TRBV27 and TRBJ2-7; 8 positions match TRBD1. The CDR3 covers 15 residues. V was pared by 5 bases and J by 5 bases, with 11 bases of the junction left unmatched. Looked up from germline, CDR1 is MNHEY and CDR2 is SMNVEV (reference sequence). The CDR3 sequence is CASSPSYRGSHEQYF. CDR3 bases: TGTGCCAGCAGTCCGTCTTACAGGGGGTCCCACGAGCAGTACTTC.

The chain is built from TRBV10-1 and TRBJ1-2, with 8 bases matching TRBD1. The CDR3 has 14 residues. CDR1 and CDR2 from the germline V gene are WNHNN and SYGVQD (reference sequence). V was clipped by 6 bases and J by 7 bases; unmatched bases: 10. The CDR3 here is CASSADRDLSGYTF. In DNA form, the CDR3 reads TGCGCCAGCAGCGCGGACAGGGACCTTAGTGGCTACACCTTC.

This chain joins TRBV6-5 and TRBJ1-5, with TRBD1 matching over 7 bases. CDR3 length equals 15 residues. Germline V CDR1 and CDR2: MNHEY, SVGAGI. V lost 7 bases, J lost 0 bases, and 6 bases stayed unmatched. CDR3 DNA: TGTGCCAGCACCAGGGACAGAAATAGCAATCAGCCCCAGCATTTT. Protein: CASTRDRNSNQPQHF.

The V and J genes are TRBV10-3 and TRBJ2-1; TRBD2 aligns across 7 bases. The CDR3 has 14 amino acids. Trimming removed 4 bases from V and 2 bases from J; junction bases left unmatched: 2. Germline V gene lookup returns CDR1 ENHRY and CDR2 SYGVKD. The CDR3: CAISAAGAYNEQFF. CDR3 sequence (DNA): TGTGCCATCAGTGCCGCGGGAGCCTACAATGAGCAGTTCTTC.

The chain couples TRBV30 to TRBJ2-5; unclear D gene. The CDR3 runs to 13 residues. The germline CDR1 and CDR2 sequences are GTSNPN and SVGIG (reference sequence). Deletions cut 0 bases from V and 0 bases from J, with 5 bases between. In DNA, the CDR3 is TGTGCCTGGAGTGTAACGGACCAAGAGACCCAGTACTTC. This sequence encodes CAWSVTDQETQYF.

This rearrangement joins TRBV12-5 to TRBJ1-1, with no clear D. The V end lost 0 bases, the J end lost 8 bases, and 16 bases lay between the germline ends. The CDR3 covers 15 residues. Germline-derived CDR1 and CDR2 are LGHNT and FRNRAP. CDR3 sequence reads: CASGLVPTSTVEAFF. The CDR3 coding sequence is TGTGCTAGTGGTTTGGTACCCACCAGTACCGTGGAAGCTTTCTTT.